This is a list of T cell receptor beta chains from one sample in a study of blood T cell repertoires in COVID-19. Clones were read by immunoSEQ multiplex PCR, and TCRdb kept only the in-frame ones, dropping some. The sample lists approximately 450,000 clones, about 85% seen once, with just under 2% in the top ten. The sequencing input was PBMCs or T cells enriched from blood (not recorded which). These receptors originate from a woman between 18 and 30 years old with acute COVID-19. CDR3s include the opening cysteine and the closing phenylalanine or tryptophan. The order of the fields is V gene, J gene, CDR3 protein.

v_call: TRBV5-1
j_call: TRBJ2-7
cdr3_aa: CASYQGAGAYEQYF

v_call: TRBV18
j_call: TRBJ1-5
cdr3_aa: CASSPSPGDRGLQHF

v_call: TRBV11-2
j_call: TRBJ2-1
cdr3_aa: CASSLGQGSYNEQFF

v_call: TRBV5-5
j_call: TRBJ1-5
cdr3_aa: CASSFDQGGQPQHF

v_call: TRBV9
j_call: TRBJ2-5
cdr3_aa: CASSVEAGGPSETQYF

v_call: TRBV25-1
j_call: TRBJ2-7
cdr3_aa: CASSEYQQYEQYF

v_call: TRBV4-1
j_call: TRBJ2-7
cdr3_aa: CASSQIAGGVYEQYF

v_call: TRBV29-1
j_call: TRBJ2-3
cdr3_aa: CSGAGQGTDTQYF

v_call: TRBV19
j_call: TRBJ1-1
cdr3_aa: CASSIYRDVNTEAFF

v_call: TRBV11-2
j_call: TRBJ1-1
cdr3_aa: CASSTLAGSQNTEAFF

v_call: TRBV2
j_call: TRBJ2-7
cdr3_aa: CASFRDSYEQYF

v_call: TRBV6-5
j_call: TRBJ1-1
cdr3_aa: CASSLRVDTEAFF

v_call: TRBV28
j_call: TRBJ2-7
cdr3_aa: CASSPPDRGGEQYF

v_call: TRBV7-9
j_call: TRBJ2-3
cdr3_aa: CASSFGGGSDTQYF

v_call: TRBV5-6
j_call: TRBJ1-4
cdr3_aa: CASSLTGANEKLFF

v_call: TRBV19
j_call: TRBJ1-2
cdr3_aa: CASIPGSGLGYTF

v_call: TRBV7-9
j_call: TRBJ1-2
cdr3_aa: CASSQGQNYGYTF

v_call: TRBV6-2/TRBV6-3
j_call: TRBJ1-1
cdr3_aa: CASSSYARGAFF

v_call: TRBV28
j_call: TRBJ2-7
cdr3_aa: CASSLGTGPIYEQYF

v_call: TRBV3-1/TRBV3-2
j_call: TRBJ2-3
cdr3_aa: CASSQDTADTQYF

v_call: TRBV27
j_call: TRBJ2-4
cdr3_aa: CASIGKNIQYF

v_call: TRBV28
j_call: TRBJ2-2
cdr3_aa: CASRPTGGSGELFF

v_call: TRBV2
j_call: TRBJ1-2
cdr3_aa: CASILGIGQGYGYTF

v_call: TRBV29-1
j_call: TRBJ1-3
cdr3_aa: CSVEDEAGYGNTIYF

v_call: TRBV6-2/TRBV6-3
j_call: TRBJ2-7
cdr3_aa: CASSGGRDYSYEQYF

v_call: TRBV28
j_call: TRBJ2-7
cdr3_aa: CASSSGTSYEQYF